The entry below describes one T cell receptor (beta chain). Its antigen is unknown. The data were obtained in a study of a mutant IDH1 vaccine in newly diagnosed glioma. Study-level information: Patients began vaccination 4-6 weeks after radiotherapy alone, or with temozolomide cycles.

Time point specified: week 23, last vaccination. Vaccinated patients received 300 ug of mutant IDH1 20-mer peptide per dose, with topical imiquimod. Repertoires were generated with immunoSEQ multiplex PCR, while TCRdb's copy carries only in-frame clones and drops some. The table lists approximately 41,000 clones, roughly 79% of them singletons, with 5.1% in the top ten. V lost 0 bases to trimming and J lost 7 bases, with 12 bases between them. The length of the CDR3 is 15 residues. Germline CDR1 LGHNA, CDR2 YNFKEQ. This receptor was obtained from a man between 40 and 49 years old with glioma. V is TRBV4-2 and J is TRBJ2-2; D is unresolved. This specimen was PBMCs, taken from a glioma patient whose treatment included an IDH1 peptide vaccine. The CDR3 DNA follows: TGTGCCAGCAGCCAAGAAGCTAGGCTAGGCGGGGAGCTGTTTTTT. This translates into CASSQEARLGGELFF.